Following are 16 T cell receptor beta chains from one sample sequenced in a study of STAT5B mutations in CD4+ large granular lymphocyte leukemia (dated by TCRdb to between 2021 and 2024). The receptor library was made with the immunoSEQ multiplex PCR assay. What TCRdb holds here is the immuneACCESS table cut down to in-frame rearrangements. Part of the clones is not present; checked against another copy, under half of the missing clones reflect an unresolved V gene, and the others are unexplained. Present in this sample are about 29,000 clones, more than 60% of which were seen just once. The ten most abundant clones make up about 6% of the sample. Input material: CD4+ T cells from blood buffy coats. The origin of the receptors is a human donor in good health.

V usage is TRBV2 and J usage is TRBJ2-5, with no clear D. Trimming took 6 bases from V and 2 from J, leaving 10 bases between them. Germline-derived CDR1 and CDR2 are SNHLY and FYNNEI. This CDR3 has 13 amino acids. CDR3 in DNA: TGTGCCAGCAGGATCGGACGACAAGAGACCCAGTACTTC. It yields the protein CASRIGRQETQYF. Full variable domain (rest looked up from reference TRBV2 and TRBJ2-5): EPEVTQTPSHQVTQMGQEVILRCVPISNHLYFYWYRQILGQKVEFLVSFYNNEISEKSEIFDDQFSVERPDGSNFTLKIRSTKLEDSAMYFCASRIGRQETQYFGPGTRLLVL.

The chain carries TRBV6-5 and TRBJ2-7; no definite D call. Germline V gene data show CDR1 as MNHEY and CDR2 as SVGAGI. V was clipped by 0 bases and J by 4 bases, with 10 bases between them. There are 14 residues in the CDR3. DNA of the CDR3: TGTGCCAGCAGTTACTCGGGTGTCTCATACGAGCAGTACTTC. The encoded protein is CASSYSGVSYEQYF.

In its sample, this clone was seen once. This chain connects TRBV25-1 to TRBJ1-2; maybe TRBD1 (5 bases). Germline CDR1 is MGHDK and CDR2 is SYGVNS. The germline V and J ends were trimmed by 10 bases and 8 bases, with 20 bases remaining between them. The CDR3 is made up of 13 amino acids. CDR3 in amino acids: CATSVRGVGGYTF. The CDR3 nucleotides read TGTGCCACCTCCGTCCGGGGGGTCGGGGGCTACACCTTC.

The gene calls are TRBV29-1 and TRBJ1-4; 9 bases are shared with TRBD1. Germline V lookup: CDR1 SQVTM, CDR2 ANQGSEA. The CDR3 is 15 residues long. J lost 5 bases, V lost 5 bases, and 9 bases had no gene match. The CDR3 reads CSVQLRDRVNEKLFF. The DNA of the CDR3 is TGCAGCGTTCAACTCCGGGACAGGGTGAATGAAAAACTGTTTTTT.

V is TRBV10-2 and J is TRBJ2-7; D call uncertain. The CDR3 consists of 12 residues. CDR1 is WSHSY, CDR2 SAAADI, per germline. Between the trimmed V and J ends, which lost 2 bases and 2 bases, there was a span of 4 bases. CDR3: CASSEQAYEQYF. The DNA for the CDR3 is TGCGCCAGCAGTGAGCAAGCCTACGAGCAGTACTTC.

J is TRBJ2-7 and V is TRBV28; D call uncertain. The CDR3 extends over 13 amino acids. Per germline, CDR1 MDHEN and CDR2 SYDVKM. The V gene lost 3 bases and the J gene lost 4 bases, with 10 bases spanning the gap. In DNA form, the CDR3 reads TGTGCCAGCAGTTTTGGTCAGCTTTACGAGCAGTACGTC. It codes for CASSFGQLYEQYV.

The table lists this clone with a few counts. The chain is built from TRBV4-3 and TRBJ1-5; no clear D. Trimming shortened V by 0 bases and J by 6 bases, and 6 bases separated the two germline ends. The CDR3 extends over 13 amino acids. Germline CDR1 LGHNA, CDR2 YSLEER. CDR3 DNA: TGCGCCAGCAGCCAAGATCCCGCTCAGCCCCAGCATTTT. Translated, it gives CASSQDPAQPQHF.

V usage is TRBV15 and J usage is TRBJ2-3; no definite D call. The CDR3 length is 14 residues. Germline-derived CDR1 and CDR2 are LNHNV and YYDKDF (reference sequence). V was clipped by 5 bases and J by 0 bases, with 9 bases between them. CDR3 amino acids: CATSQTTSTDTQYF. The CDR3 nucleotides read TGTGCCACCAGCCAAACTACTAGCACAGATACGCAGTATTTT.

This chain joins TRBV11-1 and TRBJ2-1; D may match TRBD1 or TRBD2 (7 bases each). V was clipped by 2 bases and J by 7 bases, with 12 bases between them. Germline CDR1 reads SGHAT; CDR2 reads FQDESV (reference sequence). The CDR3 runs 14 residues. This chain's CDR3 is CASSLQGGGNEQFF. In DNA form, the CDR3 reads TGTGCCAGCAGCTTACAGGGGGGAGGGAATGAGCAGTTCTTC.

The rearrangement joins TRBV29-1 to TRBJ1-1, with unresolved D. Germline loops: CDR1 SQVTM, CDR2 ANQGSEA. The CDR3 runs to 16 residues. With 5 bases removed from V and 6 bases from J, the gap between germline ends came to 25 bases. The CDR3: CSVQAGVILLGSEAFF. In DNA form, the CDR3 reads TGCAGCGTTCAGGCTGGGGTCATCCTTCTGGGATCTGAAGCTTTCTTT.

The CDR3, as DNA: TGCGCCAGCAGCCAAGGACCCCACGGGACGGTGAACACTGAAGCTTTCTTT. Encoded protein: CASSQGPHGTVNTEAFF. This sequence joins TRBV4-3 and TRBJ1-1, with a tentative D call TRBD1 (5 bases). V shed 1 base and J shed 0 bases, with 15 bases lying between them. Germline assignment: CDR1 LGHNA and CDR2 YSLEER. The CDR3 contains 17 residues.

This clone was seen only a few times. J is TRBJ1-6 and V is TRBV4-3; the D is unclear. The CDR3 is made up of 15 amino acids. The V gene's germline CDR1 is LGHNA and CDR2 YSLEER. The V gene lost 1 base and the J gene lost 6 bases, with 10 bases spanning the gap. The CDR3 loop is CASSQGAVTNSPLHF. The CDR3 bases are TGCGCCAGCAGCCAAGGGGCGGTGACTAATTCACCCCTCCACTTT.

The chain recombines TRBV9 with TRBJ1-3; D not resolved. The V gene lost 0 bases and the J gene lost 3 bases, with 7 bases spanning the gap. Per the germline V gene, CDR1 is SGDLS and CDR2 is YYNGEE. CDR3 length: 14 residues. The CDR3 nucleotides read TGTGCCAGCAGCGTAGAGAGGGTTGGAAACACCATATATTTT. Its translation is CASSVERVGNTIYF.

The chain links TRBV27 to TRBJ1-3, with 8 bases lining up with TRBD1. J was trimmed by 4 bases and V by 4 bases; bases with no gene match: 6. The CDR3 length is 15 residues. CDR1 and CDR2 (germline): MNHEY, SMNVEV (reference sequence). The CDR3 nucleotides read TGTGCCAGCAGTTACAGGGGGATCGCCGGAAACACCATATATTTT. Amino acid sequence: CASSYRGIAGNTIYF.

The chain uses TRBV28 and TRBJ1-3; D is uncertain. The CDR3 runs 13 residues. V lost 7 bases and J 9 bases, leaving 16 bases between the germline ends. Germline V CDR1 and CDR2: MDHEN, SYDVKM. CDR3 nucleotide sequence: TGTGCCAGCAACCGGGGAGGGCGTGGCACCATATATTTT. Translation gives CASNRGGRGTIYF.

This chain connects TRBV18 to TRBJ1-5; D is perhaps TRBD1 (6 bases). The V gene's germline CDR1 is KGHSH and CDR2 LQKENI. The CDR3 length is 16 residues. V lost 4 bases and J lost 1, with 14 bases in between. DNA for the CDR3: TGTGCCAGCTCACGCAGGGGCGAGCGGAGCAATCAGCCCCAGCATTTT. It specifies CASSRRGERSNQPQHF.